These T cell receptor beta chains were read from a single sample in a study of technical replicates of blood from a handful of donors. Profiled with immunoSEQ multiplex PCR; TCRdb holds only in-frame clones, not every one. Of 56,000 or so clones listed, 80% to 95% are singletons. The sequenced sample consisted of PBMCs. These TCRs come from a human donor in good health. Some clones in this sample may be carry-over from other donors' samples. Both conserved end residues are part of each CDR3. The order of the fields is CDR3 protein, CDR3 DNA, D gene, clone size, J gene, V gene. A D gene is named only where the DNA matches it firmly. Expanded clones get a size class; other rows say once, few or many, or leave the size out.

CDR3aa: CASSLVAGGPVEQFF; CDR3nt: TGTGCCAGCAGCTTGGTGGCGGGAGGGCCTGTTGAGCAGTTCTTC; d_gene: TRBD2; abundance: once; j_gene: TRBJ2-1; v_gene: TRBV5-4
CDR3aa: CASRTDRFNTEAFF; CDR3nt: TGCGCCAGCAGGACAGATAGGTTTAACACTGAAGCTTTCTTT; d_gene: NA; abundance: NA; j_gene: TRBJ1-1; v_gene: TRBV5-1
CDR3aa: CAGGQGRQPQHF; CDR3nt: TGTGCCGGGGGACAGGGGCGTCAGCCCCAGCATTTT; d_gene: TRBD1; abundance: NA; j_gene: TRBJ1-5; v_gene: TRBV2
CDR3aa: CASSFRRASIYEQYF; CDR3nt: TGTGCCAGCAGCTTCAGGAGGGCCTCAATCTACGAGCAGTACTTC; d_gene: NA; abundance: NA; j_gene: TRBJ2-7; v_gene: TRBV11-2
CDR3aa: CASSIPGQGLNEQFF; CDR3nt: TGTGCCAGTAGTATACCGGGCCAGGGTCTAAATGAGCAGTTCTTC; d_gene: NA; abundance: NA; j_gene: TRBJ2-1; v_gene: TRBV19
CDR3aa: CASSPGQGPLSYEQYF; CDR3nt: TGTGCCAGCAGCCCCGGACAGGGCCCCCTCTCCTACGAGCAGTACTTC; d_gene: TRBD1; abundance: NA; j_gene: TRBJ2-7; v_gene: TRBV5-5
CDR3aa: CASSYSNYGEQYF; CDR3nt: TGTGCCAGCAGTTACTCGAATTACGGCGAGCAGTACTTC; d_gene: NA; abundance: NA; j_gene: TRBJ2-7; v_gene: TRBV6-5
CDR3aa: CASNNPGGTYEQYF; CDR3nt: TGTGCCAGCAATAACCCCGGCGGAACCTACGAGCAGTACTTC; d_gene: NA; abundance: NA; j_gene: TRBJ2-7; v_gene: TRBV27
CDR3aa: CASSVATADNEQFF; CDR3nt: TGTGCCAGCAGCGTAGCGACAGCCGACAATGAGCAGTTCTTC; d_gene: NA; abundance: NA; j_gene: TRBJ2-1; v_gene: TRBV9
CDR3aa: CSVFTGTGDGYTF; CDR3nt: TGCAGCGTATTTACCGGGACAGGGGATGGCTACACCTTC; d_gene: TRBD1; abundance: NA; j_gene: TRBJ1-2; v_gene: TRBV29-1
CDR3aa: CASSEDRVGYEQYF; CDR3nt: TGTGCCAGCAGTGAGGACAGGGTTGGCTACGAGCAGTACTTC; d_gene: TRBD1; abundance: NA; j_gene: TRBJ2-7; v_gene: TRBV2
CDR3aa: CASSAKLANQETQYF; CDR3nt: TGTGCCAGCAGCGCAAAGCTAGCCAACCAAGAGACCCAGTACTTC; d_gene: NA; abundance: NA; j_gene: TRBJ2-5; v_gene: TRBV5-6
CDR3aa: CASSPGDRGREQYF; CDR3nt: TGTGCCAGCAGCCCCGGGGACAGGGGAAGGGAGCAGTACTTC; d_gene: TRBD1; abundance: NA; j_gene: TRBJ2-7; v_gene: TRBV5-6
CDR3aa: CASSEPRTGTHYGYTF; CDR3nt: TGTGCCAGCAGCGAACCCAGGACAGGAACCCACTATGGCTACACCTTC; d_gene: TRBD1; abundance: NA; j_gene: TRBJ1-2; v_gene: TRBV9
CDR3aa: CAISTGDSGQPQHF; CDR3nt: TGTGCCATCAGTACGGGAGACAGTGGTCAGCCCCAGCATTTT; d_gene: NA; abundance: NA; j_gene: TRBJ1-5; v_gene: TRBV10-3
CDR3aa: CASSSELANNEQFF; CDR3nt: TGTGCCAGCAGCTCCGAACTAGCGAACAATGAGCAGTTCTTC; d_gene: TRBD2; abundance: once; j_gene: TRBJ2-1; v_gene: TRBV11-3